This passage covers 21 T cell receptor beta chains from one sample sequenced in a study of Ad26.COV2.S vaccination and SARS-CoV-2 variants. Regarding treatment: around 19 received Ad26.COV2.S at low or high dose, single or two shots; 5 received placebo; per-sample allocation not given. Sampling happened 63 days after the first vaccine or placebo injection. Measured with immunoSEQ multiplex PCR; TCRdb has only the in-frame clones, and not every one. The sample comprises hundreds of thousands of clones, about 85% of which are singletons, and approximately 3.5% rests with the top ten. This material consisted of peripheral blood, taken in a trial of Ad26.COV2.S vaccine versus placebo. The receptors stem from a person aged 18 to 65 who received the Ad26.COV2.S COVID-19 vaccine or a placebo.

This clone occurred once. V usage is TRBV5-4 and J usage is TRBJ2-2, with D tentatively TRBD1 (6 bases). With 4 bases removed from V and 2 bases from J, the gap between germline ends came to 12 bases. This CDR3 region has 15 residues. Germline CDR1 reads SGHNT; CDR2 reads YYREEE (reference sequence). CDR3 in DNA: TGTGCCAGCAGCAAGGACAGCATAAACACCGGGGAGCTGTTTTTT. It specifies CASSKDSINTGELFF.

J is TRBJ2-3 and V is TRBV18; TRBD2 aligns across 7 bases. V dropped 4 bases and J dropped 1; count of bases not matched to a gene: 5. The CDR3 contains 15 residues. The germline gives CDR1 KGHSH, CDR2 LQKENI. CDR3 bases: TGTGCCAGCTCACGATACAGCGGGGGCACAGATACGCAGTATTTT. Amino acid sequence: CASSRYSGGTDTQYF.

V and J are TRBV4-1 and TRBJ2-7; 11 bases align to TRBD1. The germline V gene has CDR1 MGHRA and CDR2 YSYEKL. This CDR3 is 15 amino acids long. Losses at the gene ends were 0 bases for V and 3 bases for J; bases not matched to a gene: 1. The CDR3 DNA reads TGCGCCAGCAGCCAAGATGGGACAGGGGGCTACGAGCAGTACTTC. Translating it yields CASSQDGTGGYEQYF.

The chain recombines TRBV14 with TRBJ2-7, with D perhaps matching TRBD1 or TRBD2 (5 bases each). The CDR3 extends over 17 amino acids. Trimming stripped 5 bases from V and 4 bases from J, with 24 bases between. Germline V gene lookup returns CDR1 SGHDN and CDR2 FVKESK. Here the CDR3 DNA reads TGTGCCAGCAGCTCTTCCGCCGGGGCTACCTCTTGGTACGAGCAGTACTTC. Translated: CASSSSAGATSWYEQYF.

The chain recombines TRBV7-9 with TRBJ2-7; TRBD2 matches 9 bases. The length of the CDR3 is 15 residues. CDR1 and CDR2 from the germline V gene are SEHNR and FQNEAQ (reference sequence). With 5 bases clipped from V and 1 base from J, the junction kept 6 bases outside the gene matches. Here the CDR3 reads CASSPGLAGSYEQYF. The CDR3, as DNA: TGTGCCAGCAGCCCAGGCCTAGCGGGGTCCTACGAGCAGTACTTC.

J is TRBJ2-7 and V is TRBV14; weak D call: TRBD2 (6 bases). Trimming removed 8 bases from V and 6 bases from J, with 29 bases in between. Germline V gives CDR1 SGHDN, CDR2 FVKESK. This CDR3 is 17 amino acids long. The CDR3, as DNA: TGTGCCAGCTCAAACAGACTCGTCAGGAGGGAGGCAGGCGAGCAGTACTTC. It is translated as CASSNRLVRREAGEQYF.

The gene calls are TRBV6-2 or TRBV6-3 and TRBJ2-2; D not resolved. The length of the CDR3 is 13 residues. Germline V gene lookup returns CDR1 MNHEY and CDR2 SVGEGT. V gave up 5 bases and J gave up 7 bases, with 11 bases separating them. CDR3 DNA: TGTGCCAGCAGTAAACCCGAGATCGGGGAGCTGTTTTTT. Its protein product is CASSKPEIGELFF.

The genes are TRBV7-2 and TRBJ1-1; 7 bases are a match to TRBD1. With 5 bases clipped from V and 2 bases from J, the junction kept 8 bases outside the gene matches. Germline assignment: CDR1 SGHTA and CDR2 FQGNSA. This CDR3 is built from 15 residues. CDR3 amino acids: CASSHLTGSNTEAFF. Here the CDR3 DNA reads TGTGCCAGCAGCCACCTGACAGGGAGTAACACTGAAGCTTTCTTT.

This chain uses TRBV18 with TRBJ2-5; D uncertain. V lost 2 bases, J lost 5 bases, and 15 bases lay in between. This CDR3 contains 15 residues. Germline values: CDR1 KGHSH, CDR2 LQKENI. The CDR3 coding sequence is TGTGCCAGCTCACCAAGTTCCCGCCGGTTGGAGACCCAGTACTTC. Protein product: CASSPSSRRLETQYF.

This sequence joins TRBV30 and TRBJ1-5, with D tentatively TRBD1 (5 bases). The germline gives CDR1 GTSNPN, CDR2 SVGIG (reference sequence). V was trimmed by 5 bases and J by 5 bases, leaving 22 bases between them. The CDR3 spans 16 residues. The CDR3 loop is CAWGAGAAGNDQPQHF. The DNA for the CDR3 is TGTGCCTGGGGGGCCGGAGCGGCGGGAAATGATCAGCCCCAGCATTTT.

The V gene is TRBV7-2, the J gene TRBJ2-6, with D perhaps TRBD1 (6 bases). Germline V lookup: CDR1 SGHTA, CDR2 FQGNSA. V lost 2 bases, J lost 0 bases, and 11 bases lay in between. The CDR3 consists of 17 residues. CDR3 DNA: TGTGCCAGCAGCTTACAGGGGACGAGCTCTGGGGCCAACGTCCTGACTTTC. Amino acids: CASSLQGTSSGANVLTF. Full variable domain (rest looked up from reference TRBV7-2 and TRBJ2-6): GAGVSQSPSNKVTEKGKDVELRCDPISGHTALYWYRQSLGQGLEFLIYFQGNSAPDKSGLPSDRFSAERTGGSVSTLTIQRTQQEDSAVYLCASSLQGTSSGANVLTFGAGSRLTVL.

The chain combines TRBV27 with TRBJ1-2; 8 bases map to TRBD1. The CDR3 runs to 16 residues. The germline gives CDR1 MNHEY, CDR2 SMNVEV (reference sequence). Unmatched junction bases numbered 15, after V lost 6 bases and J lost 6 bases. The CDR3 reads CASSEKGVDRGHGYTF. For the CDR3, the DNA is TGTGCCAGCAGCGAAAAGGGAGTAGACAGGGGACATGGCTACACCTTC.

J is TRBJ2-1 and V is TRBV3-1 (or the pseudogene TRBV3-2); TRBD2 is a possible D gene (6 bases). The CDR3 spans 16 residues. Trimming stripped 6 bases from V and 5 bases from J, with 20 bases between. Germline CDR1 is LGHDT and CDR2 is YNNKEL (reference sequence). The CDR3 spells CASSKTGGKGNNEQFF. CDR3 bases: TGTGCCAGCAGTAAAACGGGCGGGAAGGGCAACAATGAGCAGTTCTTC.

CDR3 residues: CASSPRAYLGDEKLFF. The DNA for the CDR3 is TGTGCCAGCAGCCCCAGGGCCTACCTCGGCGATGAAAAACTGTTTTTT. The V call is TRBV9, the J call TRBJ1-4, with D tentatively TRBD1 (5 bases). Trimming pared 4 bases from V and 6 bases from J, leaving 19 bases between. The CDR3 extends over 16 amino acids. The germline gives CDR1 SGDLS, CDR2 YYNGEE.

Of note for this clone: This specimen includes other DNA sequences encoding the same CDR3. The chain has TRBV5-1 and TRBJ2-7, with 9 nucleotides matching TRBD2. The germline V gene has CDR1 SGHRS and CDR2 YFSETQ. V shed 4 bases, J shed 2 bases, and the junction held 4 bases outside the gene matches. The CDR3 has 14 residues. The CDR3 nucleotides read TGCGCCAGCAGCCTGACTAGCGGCACCTACGAGCAGTACTTC. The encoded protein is CASSLTSGTYEQYF.

CDR3 nucleotide sequence: TGTGCCAGCTCACCATACGTTTCCTACGAGCAGTACTTC. Translation: CASSPYVSYEQYF. This chain connects TRBV18 to TRBJ2-7; no definite D call. Germline V gives CDR1 KGHSH, CDR2 LQKENI. CDR3 size: 13 residues. Trimming left V 2 bases short and J 1 base short, with 6 bases between.

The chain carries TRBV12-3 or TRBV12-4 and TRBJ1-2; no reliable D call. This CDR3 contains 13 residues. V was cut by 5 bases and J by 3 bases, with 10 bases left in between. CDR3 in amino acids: CASSLRRDYGYTF. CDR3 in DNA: TGTGCCAGCAGTCTAAGGCGAGACTATGGCTACACCTTC.

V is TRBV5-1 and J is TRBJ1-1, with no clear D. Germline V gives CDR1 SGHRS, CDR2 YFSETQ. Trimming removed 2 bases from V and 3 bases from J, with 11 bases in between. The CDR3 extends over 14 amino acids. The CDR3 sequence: CASSLGIGDTEAFF. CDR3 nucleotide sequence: TGCGCCAGCAGCTTAGGGATTGGGGACACTGAAGCTTTCTTT.

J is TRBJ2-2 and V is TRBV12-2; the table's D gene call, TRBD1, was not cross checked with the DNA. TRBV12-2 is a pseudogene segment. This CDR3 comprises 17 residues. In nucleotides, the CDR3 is TGTGCAAGTCGCTTAAGGTGTCGCGGGACAGCTTTCGGGGAGCTGTTTTTT. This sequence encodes CASRLRCRGTAFGELFF.

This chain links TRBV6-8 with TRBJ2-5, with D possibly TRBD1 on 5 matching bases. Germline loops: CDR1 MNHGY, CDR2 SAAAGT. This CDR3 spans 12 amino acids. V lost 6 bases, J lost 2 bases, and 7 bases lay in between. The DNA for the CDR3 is TGTGCCAGCAGAAACAGGCAAGAGACCCAGTACTTC. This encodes CASRNRQETQYF.

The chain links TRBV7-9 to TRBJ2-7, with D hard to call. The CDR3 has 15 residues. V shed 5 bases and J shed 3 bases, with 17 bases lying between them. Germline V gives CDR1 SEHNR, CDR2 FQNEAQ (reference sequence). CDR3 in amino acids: CASSASEGPYYEQYF. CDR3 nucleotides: TGTGCCAGCAGCGCCTCAGAAGGACCCTACTACGAGCAGTACTTC.